This T cell receptor (beta chain) was identified during a study of shared clonotypes between healthy human individuals. Study-level information: Donors consisted of a couple of women and three men between 18 and 49.

Only one count was recorded for this clone. The method was immunoSEQ multiplex PCR; TCRdb's version includes in-frame clones alone and lacks a portion of them. The repertoire holds around 2,000,000 clones, with 95% as singletons. Germline CDR1 is SNHLY and CDR2 is FYNNEI. The V end lost 5 bases, the J end lost 2 bases, and 16 bases lay between the germline ends. The CDR3 is 15 amino acids. Input material: naive CD4+ T cells sorted from blood. Subset given: CD45RA+ positively selected. The rearrangement joins TRBV2 to TRBJ2-7; D perhaps matches TRBD2 (6 bases). This sequence was found in a man younger than 35 in good health. The CDR3 sequence is CASSPGAGSTYEQYF. In DNA, the CDR3 is TGTGCCAGCAGTCCCGGGGCGGGGTCTACCTACGAGCAGTACTTC.